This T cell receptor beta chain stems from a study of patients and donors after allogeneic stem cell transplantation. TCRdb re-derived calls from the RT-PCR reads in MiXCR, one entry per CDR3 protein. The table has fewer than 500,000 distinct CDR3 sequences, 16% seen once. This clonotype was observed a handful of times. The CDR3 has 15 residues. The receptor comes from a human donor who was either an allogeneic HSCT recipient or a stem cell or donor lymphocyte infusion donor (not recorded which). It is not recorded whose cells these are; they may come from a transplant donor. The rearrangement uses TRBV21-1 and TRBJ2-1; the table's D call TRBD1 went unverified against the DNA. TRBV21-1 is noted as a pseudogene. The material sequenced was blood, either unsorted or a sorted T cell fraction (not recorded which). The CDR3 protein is CASSKAGTAYNEQFF. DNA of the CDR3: TGTGCCAGCAGCAAAGCCGGGACAGCTTACAATGAGCAGTTCTTC.